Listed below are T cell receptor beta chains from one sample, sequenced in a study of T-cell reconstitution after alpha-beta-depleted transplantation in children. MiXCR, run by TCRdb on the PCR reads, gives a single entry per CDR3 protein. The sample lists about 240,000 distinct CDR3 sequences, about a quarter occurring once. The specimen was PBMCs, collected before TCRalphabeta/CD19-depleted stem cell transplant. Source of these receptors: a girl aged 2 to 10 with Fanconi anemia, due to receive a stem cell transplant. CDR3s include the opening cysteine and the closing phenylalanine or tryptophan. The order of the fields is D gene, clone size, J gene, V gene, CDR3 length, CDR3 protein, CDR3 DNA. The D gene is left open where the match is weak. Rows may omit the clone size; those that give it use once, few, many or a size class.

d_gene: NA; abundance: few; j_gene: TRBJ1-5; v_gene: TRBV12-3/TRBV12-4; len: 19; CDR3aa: CASTLLLGTGGGTNQPQHF; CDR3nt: TGTGCCAGCACCCTGTTATTGGGTACAGGAGGAGGTACCAATCAGCCCCAGCATTTT
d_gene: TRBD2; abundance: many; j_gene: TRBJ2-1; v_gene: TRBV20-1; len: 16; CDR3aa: CSARGWLAGVSDEQFF; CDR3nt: TGCAGTGCTAGAGGGTGGCTAGCGGGAGTCTCCGATGAGCAGTTCTTC
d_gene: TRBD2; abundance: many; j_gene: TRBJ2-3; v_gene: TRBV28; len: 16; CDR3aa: CASNLPLAGARDTQYF; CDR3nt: TGTGCCAGCAACCTCCCTTTAGCGGGAGCAAGGGATACGCAGTATTTT
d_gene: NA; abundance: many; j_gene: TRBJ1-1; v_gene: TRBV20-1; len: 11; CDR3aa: CSARGNTEAFF; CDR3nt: TGCAGTGCTAGAGGGAACACTGAAGCTTTCTTT
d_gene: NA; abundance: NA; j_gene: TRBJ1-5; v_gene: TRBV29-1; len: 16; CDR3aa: CSVAFPPGAEDQPQHF; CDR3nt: TGCAGCGTTGCTTTCCCGCCGGGGGCCGAGGATCAGCCCCAGCATTTT
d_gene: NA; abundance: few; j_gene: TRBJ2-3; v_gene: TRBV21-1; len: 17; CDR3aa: CASSKGTGGDSTDTQYF; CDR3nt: TGTGCCAGCAGCAAAGGGACAGGGGGCGACAGCACAGATACGCAGTATTTT
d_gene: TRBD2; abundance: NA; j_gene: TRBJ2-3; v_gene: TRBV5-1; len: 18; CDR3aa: CASSPVPGLAGSTDTQYF; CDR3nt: TGCGCCAGCAGCCCAGTCCCGGGACTAGCGGGGAGCACAGATACGCAGTATTTT
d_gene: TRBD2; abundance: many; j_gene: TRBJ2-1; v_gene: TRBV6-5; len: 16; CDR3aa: CASSYAGTTSYNEQFF; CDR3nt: TGTGCCAGCAGTTACGCCGGGACTACATCCTACAATGAGCAGTTCTTC
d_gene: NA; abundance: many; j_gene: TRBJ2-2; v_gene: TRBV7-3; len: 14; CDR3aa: CASRQGSNTGELFF; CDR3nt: TGTGCCAGCAGACAGGGATCGAACACCGGGGAGCTGTTTTTT
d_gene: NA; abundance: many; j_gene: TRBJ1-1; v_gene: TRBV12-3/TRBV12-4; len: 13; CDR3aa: CASSSPSRPGAFF; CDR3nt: TGTGCCAGCAGTTCCCCCTCCCGGCCTGGGGCTTTCTTT
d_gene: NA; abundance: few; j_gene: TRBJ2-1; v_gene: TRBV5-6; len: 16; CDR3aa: CASRYPGTDSYNEQFF; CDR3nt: TGTGCCAGCAGGTACCCAGGGACTGACTCCTACAATGAGCAGTTCTTC
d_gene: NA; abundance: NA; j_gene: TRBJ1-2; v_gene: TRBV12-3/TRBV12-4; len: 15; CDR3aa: CASSLFPGLGYGYTF; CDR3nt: TGTGCCAGCAGTTTGTTCCCGGGGCTCGGATATGGCTACACCTTC
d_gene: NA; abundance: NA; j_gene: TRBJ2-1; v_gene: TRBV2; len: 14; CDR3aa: CASPKGRPGNEQFF; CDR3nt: TGTGCCAGCCCCAAGGGGAGGCCCGGCAATGAGCAGTTCTTC
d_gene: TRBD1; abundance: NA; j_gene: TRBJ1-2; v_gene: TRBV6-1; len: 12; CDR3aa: CASSGTGHGYTF; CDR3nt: TGTGCCAGCAGCGGGACAGGGCATGGCTACACCTTC
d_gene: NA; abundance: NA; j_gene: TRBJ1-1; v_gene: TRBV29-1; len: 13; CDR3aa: CSVAGRRNVEAFF; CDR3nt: TGCAGCGTTGCTGGCCGCCGGAACGTGGAAGCTTTCTTT
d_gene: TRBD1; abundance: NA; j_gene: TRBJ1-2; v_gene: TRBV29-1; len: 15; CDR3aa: CSVARSDRGEYGYTF; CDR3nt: TGCAGCGTTGCAAGGTCGGACAGGGGGGAATATGGCTACACCTTC
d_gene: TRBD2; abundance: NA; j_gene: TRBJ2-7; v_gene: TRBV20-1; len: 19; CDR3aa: CSARDLGGYSSGRAYEQYF; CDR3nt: TGCAGTGCTAGAGATCTTGGGGGATACTCTAGCGGGAGGGCCTACGAGCAGTACTTC
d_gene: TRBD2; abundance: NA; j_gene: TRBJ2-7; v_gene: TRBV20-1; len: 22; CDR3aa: CSARLIPGQGGGLAGGPYEQYF; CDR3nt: TGCAGTGCTCGGTTAATCCCTGGACAGGGTGGTGGACTAGCGGGAGGGCCGTACGAGCAGTACTTC
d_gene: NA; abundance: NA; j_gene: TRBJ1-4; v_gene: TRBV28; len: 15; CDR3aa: CASSPPGRDNEKLFF; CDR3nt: TGTGCCAGCAGTCCACCGGGACGGGATAATGAAAAACTGTTTTTT
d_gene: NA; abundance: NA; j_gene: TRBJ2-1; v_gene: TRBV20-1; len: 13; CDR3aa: CSALNLRRNEQFF; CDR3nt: TGCAGTGCGCTAAACCTAAGACGAAATGAGCAGTTCTTC
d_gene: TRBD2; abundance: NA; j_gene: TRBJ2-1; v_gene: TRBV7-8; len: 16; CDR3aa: CASSGSGTSGLNEQFF; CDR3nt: TGTGCCAGCAGCGGTTCCGGGACTAGCGGGCTTAATGAGCAGTTCTTC
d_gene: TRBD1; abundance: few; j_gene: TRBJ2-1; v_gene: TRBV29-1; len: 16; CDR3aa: CSVVSIRDSSYNEQFF; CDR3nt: TGCAGCGTTGTTTCAATCCGGGACAGTTCCTACAATGAGCAGTTCTTC
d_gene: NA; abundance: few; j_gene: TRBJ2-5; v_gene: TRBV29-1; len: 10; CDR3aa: CSALQETQYF; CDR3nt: TGCAGCGCTCTTCAAGAGACCCAGTACTTC
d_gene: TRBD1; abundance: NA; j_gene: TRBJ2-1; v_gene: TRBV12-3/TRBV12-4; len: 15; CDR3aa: CASRSRQGRKTEQFF; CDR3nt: TGTGCCAGCAGATCAAGACAGGGGAGGAAGACGGAGCAGTTCTTC
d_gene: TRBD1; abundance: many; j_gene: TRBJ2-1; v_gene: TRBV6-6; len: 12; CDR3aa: CASSGQGNEQFF; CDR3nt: TGTGCGAGCAGTGGACAGGGCAATGAGCAGTTCTTC
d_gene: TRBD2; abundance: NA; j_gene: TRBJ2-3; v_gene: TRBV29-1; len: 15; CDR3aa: CSVAGRGTSGDTQYF; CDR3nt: TGCAGCGTTGCGGGGCGGGGGACTTCCGGAGATACGCAGTATTTT
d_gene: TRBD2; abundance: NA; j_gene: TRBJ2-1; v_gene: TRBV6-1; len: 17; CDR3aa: CASRGRSGTSSYNEQFF; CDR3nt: TGTGCCAGCAGAGGCAGATCCGGGACTAGCTCCTACAATGAGCAGTTCTTC
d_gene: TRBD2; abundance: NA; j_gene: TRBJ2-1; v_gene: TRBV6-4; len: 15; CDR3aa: CASSQSGGSYNEQFF; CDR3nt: TGTGCCAGCAGTCAGAGCGGGGGCTCCTACAATGAGCAGTTCTTC
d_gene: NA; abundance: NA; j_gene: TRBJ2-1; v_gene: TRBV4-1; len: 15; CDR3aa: CASSQDMGRPGEQFF; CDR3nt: TGCGCCAGCAGCCAAGATATGGGGCGGCCGGGTGAGCAGTTCTTC
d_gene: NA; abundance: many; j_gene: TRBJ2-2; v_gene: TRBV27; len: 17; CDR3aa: CASSSHRGLTNTGELFF; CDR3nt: TGTGCCAGCAGTTCCCACCGAGGACTCACGAACACCGGGGAGCTGTTTTTT
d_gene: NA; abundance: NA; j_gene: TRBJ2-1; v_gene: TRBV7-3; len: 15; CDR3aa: CASSLTRGHRDEQFF; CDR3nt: TGTGCCAGCAGCTTAACTAGAGGCCATAGGGATGAGCAGTTCTTC
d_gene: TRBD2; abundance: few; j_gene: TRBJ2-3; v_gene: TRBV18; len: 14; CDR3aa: CASSPRGGTDTQYF; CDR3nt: TGTGCCAGCTCACCGCGGGGGGGCACAGATACGCAGTATTTT
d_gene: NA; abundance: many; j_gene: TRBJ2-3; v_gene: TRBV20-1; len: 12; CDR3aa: CSASGTGTTQYF; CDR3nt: TGCAGTGCCAGCGGAACAGGGACCACGCAGTATTTT
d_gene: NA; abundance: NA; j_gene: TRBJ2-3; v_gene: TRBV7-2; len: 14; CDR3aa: CASSFRNDRIKQYF; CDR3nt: TGTGCCAGCAGCTTTAGGAACGATCGGATAAAGCAGTATTTT
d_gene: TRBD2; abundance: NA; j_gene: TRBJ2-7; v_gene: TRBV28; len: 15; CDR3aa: CASRGGEGPSYEQYF; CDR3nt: TGTGCCAGCAGGGGGGGGGAGGGCCCTTCCTACGAGCAGTACTTC
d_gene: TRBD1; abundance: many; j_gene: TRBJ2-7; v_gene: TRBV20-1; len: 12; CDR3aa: CSANRGSYEQYF; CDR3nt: TGCAGCGCAAACAGGGGTAGCTACGAGCAGTACTTC
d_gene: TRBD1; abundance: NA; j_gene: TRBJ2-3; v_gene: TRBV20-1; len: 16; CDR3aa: CSARDRDRGFTDTQYF; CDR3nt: TGCAGTGCTAGAGATCGGGACAGGGGGTTCACAGATACGCAGTATTTT
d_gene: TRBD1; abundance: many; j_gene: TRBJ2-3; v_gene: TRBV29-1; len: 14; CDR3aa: CSVNRGRVADTQYF; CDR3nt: TGCAGCGTAAACAGGGGAAGAGTCGCAGATACGCAGTATTTT
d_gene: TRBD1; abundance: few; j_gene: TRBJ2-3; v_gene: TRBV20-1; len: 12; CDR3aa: CSAGQGTDTQYF; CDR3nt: TGCAGTGCTGGACAGGGCACAGATACGCAGTATTTT
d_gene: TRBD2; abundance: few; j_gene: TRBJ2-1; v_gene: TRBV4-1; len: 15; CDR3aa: CASSRRLAGNNEQFF; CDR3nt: TGCGCCAGCAGCCGCAGACTAGCGGGAAACAATGAGCAGTTCTTC
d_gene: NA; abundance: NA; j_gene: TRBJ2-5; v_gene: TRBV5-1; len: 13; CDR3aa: CASSFSSQETQYF; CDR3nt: TGCGCCAGCAGCTTTTCCAGCCAAGAGACCCAGTACTTC